This T cell receptor beta chain was sequenced during a study of T cell changes during pregnancy in multiple sclerosis (dated by TCRdb to the late 2010s). Regarding the study in general: The study examined how the T cell repertoire changed over the course of pregnancy in women with multiple sclerosis.

The CDR3 runs 14 amino acids, cysteine and phenylalanine included. Solely the CDR3 DNA is kept, with 42 bases framed from the first base. Libraries were built with the immunoSEQ multiplex PCR assay. Entries here come from immuneACCESS through TCRdb and include only in-frame sequences with V and J called. Some clones fail to appear in such tables; in the studies checked, an unresolved V gene covers under half of the shortfall, and the cause of the remainder is unknown. The sample records roughly 36,000 clones, roughly 93% of which are singletons. The top ten hold 4% to 5.5% of the sample. This clone was observed a single time. The antigen it binds to is not known. The sample holds no much larger clone one base away, and base qualities are not on file.

The sequences come from peripheral blood, collected in the second trimester of pregnancy. The receptor's source is a female donor in good health, enrolled as a control in a pregnancy study. The V and J segments used are TRBV12-2 and TRBJ1-2. TRBV12-2 is labeled a pseudogene. The DNA sequence is as follows: TGTGCAAGTCGCCCGGGGGACGTCGGGGATGGCTACACCTTC. Its amino acids are CASRPGDVGDGYTF.